This T cell receptor beta chain was retrieved from a study of T cells after somatic rescue of genetic block. Libraries were prepared by immunoSEQ multiplex PCR; TCRdb keeps only in-frame clonotypes and omits some of them. Seen here are some 70,000 clones, roughly 93% observed once, and the top ten hold approximately 3%. The CDR3 totals 17 residues. V lost 3 bases, J lost 0 bases, and 15 bases lay in between. In germline, CDR1 is MGHRA, CDR2 YSYEKL. The V call is TRBV4-1, the J call TRBJ1-3; D may be TRBD1 (6 bases). Sequenced input: peripheral blood mononuclear cells (PBMCs). The clonotype was recovered from a man aged 30 to 45. CDR3 loop: CASSHQGQSPSGNTIYF. The CDR3 coding sequence is TGCGCCAGCAGCCACCAGGGACAATCCCCCTCTGGAAACACCATATATTTT.